This is a list of T cell receptor beta chains from one sample in a study of cytomegalovirus exposure and HLA in healthy donors. TCRdb's copy holds only in-frame clones and misses some; the assay was immunoSEQ multiplex PCR. The sample records 130,000 to 150,000 clones, roughly 87% being singletons. Sequencing was performed on PBMCs. The receptor set was obtained from a man younger than 40 in good health and CMV-seropositive. Both conserved end residues are part of each CDR3. Fields, in order: J gene, CDR3 length, V gene, CDR3 protein.

TRBJ2-1,16,TRBV5-1,CASSLEAPGGVGEQFF
TRBJ2-5,15,TRBV7-9,CASSVDRGYQETQYF
TRBJ2-1,12,TRBV4-1,CASSQSGNEQFF
TRBJ2-7,11,TRBV6-5,CASSRDRVTYF
TRBJ2-5,15,TRBV19,CASSTGLAGRETQYF
TRBJ2-1,16,TRBV2,CAIATSGGASYNEQFF
TRBJ1-3,16,TRBV11-2,CASSLYRARSGNTIYF
TRBJ1-1,16,TRBV5-1,CASSLVRKRTNTEAFF
TRBJ1-2,13,TRBV6-5,CASGDRGNYGYTF
TRBJ2-5,16,TRBV4-1,CASSPVRDIRQETQYF
TRBJ2-7,13,TRBV6-5,CASSRDRGHEQYF
TRBJ2-7,15,TRBV2,CASSEEASGPYEQYF
TRBJ2-7,13,TRBV6-1,CASMVQGWWEQYF
TRBJ1-4,16,TRBV18,CASSPTEGNGREKLFF
TRBJ2-7,14,TRBV6-5,CASSYQGNGYEQYF
TRBJ2-2,18,TRBV7-7,CASSSKKTSGFNTGELFF
TRBJ1-5,15,TRBV5-6,CASSLTAYSNQPQHF
TRBJ2-6,14,TRBV5-1,CASSLGDGANGLTF
TRBJ2-7,16,TRBV9,CASSSRGQGKNGEQYF
TRBJ1-3,14,TRBV5-1,CASSLTRTGNTIYF
TRBJ2-4,13,TRBV9,CASSVELAGGQYF
TRBJ2-4,14,TRBV29-1,CSVSRGYGKNIQYF
TRBJ2-7,12,TRBV7-2,CASSLTGTEQYF
TRBJ1-2,13,TRBV11-2,CASSLGLNYGYTF